These T cell receptor beta chains were read from a single sample in a study of shared clonotypes between healthy human individuals. Assay used: immunoSEQ multiplex PCR; TCRdb lists only in-frame clones, some missing. This repertoire shows 2 million to 2.5 million clones, 93% found once; its top ten account for about 0.39%. The sample was naive CD4+ T cells from PBMCs. These receptors came from a young man in good health. Some clones in this sample may be carry-over from other donors' samples. Each CDR3 is given with its conserved first and last residue. The D gene is left open where the match is weak. Expanded clones are given a class, and other clones once, few, many or no size at all.

j_call	d_call	clone_size	v_call	cdr3_aa	cdr3_nt
TRBJ2-5	NA	NA	TRBV18	CASSLTGVPPETQYF	TGTGCCAGCTCTCTAACGGGGGTCCCCCCCGAGACCCAGTACTTC
TRBJ2-3	NA	NA	TRBV5-1	CASSLADSTDTQYF	TGCGCCAGCAGCTTGGCCGACAGCACAGATACGCAGTATTTT
TRBJ2-7	NA	NA	TRBV30	CAWSVSRRGEQYF	TGTGCCTGGAGTGTATCCCGGCGAGGGGAGCAGTACTTC
TRBJ2-1	TRBD1	NA	TRBV12-5	CASGPDGTGGNEQFF	TGTGCTAGTGGTCCGGACGGGACAGGGGGCAATGAGCAGTTCTTC
TRBJ2-1	TRBD2	NA	TRBV5-1	CASRLAGGGNEQFF	TGCGCCAGCAGGTTAGCGGGAGGTGGGAATGAGCAGTTCTTC
TRBJ2-5	TRBD2	NA	TRBV9	CASSPGGGRETQYF	TGTGCCAGCAGCCCGGGGGGGGGCAGAGAGACCCAGTACTTC
TRBJ2-7	NA	NA	TRBV28	CASRMGGTERYEQYF	TGTGCCAGCAGGATGGGGGGGACAGAGAGATACGAGCAGTACTTC
TRBJ2-1	TRBD2	NA	TRBV7-3	CASSLFNSGRNEQFF	TGTGCCAGCAGCTTATTTAATAGCGGGAGGAATGAGCAGTTCTTC
TRBJ2-2	TRBD2	NA	TRBV5-1	CASSAGTSTGELFF	TGCGCCAGCAGCGCCGGGACTAGCACCGGGGAGCTGTTTTTT
TRBJ2-4	TRBD2	NA	TRBV11-1	CASSPLGGREVPTRDIQYF	TGTGCCAGCAGCCCGCTCGGAGGGCGGGAGGTCCCCACTAGGGACATTCAGTACTTC
TRBJ1-1	NA	once	TRBV7-3	CASSLDRNTEAFF	TGTGCCAGCAGTTTGGACAGGAACACTGAAGCTTTCTTT
TRBJ2-1	NA	NA	TRBV7-9	CASSRARQGTYNEQFF	TGTGCCAGCAGCCGGGCGCGGCAGGGGACCTACAATGAGCAGTTCTTC
TRBJ1-2	NA	NA	TRBV9	CASGGANYGYTF	TGTGCCAGCGGCGGGGCCAACTATGGCTACACCTTC
TRBJ2-5	TRBD2	NA	TRBV7-9	CASSLDAGGETQYF	TGTGCCAGCAGCTTAGACGCGGGAGGCGAGACCCAGTACTTC
TRBJ1-5	TRBD1	NA	TRBV5-1	CASSPTGTEPNQPQHF	TGCGCCAGCAGCCCCACGGGGACAGAACCCAATCAGCCCCAGCATTTT
TRBJ2-7	NA	NA	TRBV7-2	CASSLVTGRSYEQYF	TGTGCCAGCAGCTTAGTGACCGGGCGGTCCTACGAGCAGTACTTC
TRBJ1-4	NA	NA	TRBV19	CASRLPGGEKLFF	TGTGCCAGTAGACTTCCGGGGGGTGAAAAACTGTTTTTT
TRBJ2-7	NA	NA	TRBV29-1	CSVRLEKQYF	TGCAGCGTTCGACTAGAGAAGCAGTACTTC
TRBJ2-7	NA	NA	TRBV29-1	CSVVGRGLREQYF	TGCAGCGTTGTCGGGCGGGGATTAAGAGAGCAGTACTTC
TRBJ1-5	TRBD1	NA	TRBV28	CASSGQGHPNQPQHF	TGTGCCAGCAGTGGACAGGGCCACCCCAATCAGCCCCAGCATTTT
TRBJ1-1	NA	once	TRBV29-1	CSVGIRVLPRRDTEAFF	TGCAGCGTTGGTATCCGGGTTTTGCCGCGTAGGGACACTGAAGCTTTCTTT